This T cell receptor (beta chain) derives from a study of tumor-infiltrating lymphocytes in primary liver carcinoma. The authors made TCR beta cDNA from 400 to 600 ng total RNA with a constant-region primer. Libraries for TCR beta were built through three nested multiplex PCR rounds, which together made up a slightly modified ARM-PCR procedure. TRBV1-TRBV30 forward primers paired with a C-beta reverse primer were used in the first two PCR rounds, which ran about 11 cycles each. TCRdb redid the calling of the multiplex PCR reads with MiXCR, one entry per CDR3 protein. Counted here are about 200,000 distinct CDR3 sequences, roughly 80% occurring once; the ten biggest clones make up around a sixth. From about 19-30 mg of unsorted bulk tissue, DNA and RNA were co-extracted together. A note on this clonotype: A junction end diverges from the germline sequence, so it may reflect a read error.

Germline-derived CDR1 and CDR2 are SGHNT and YENEEA. There are 16 residues in the CDR3. Sequencing was performed on tumor tissue from primary liver carcinoma. The V gene is TRBV11-3, the J gene TRBJ2-2, with 8 nucleotides matching TRBD2. This clonotype originated in a man aged 40-55 years with primary liver carcinoma and hepatitis B virus infection. CDR3 sequence reads: CASSPGLAGYTGEMLF. The CDR3 bases are TGTGCCAGCAGCCCCGGACTAGCTGGCTACACCGGGGAGATGCTTTTT.